Sequencing of this TCR beta chain was carried out in a study of T cells expressing NK-cell markers. About the research overall: Eight donors were sequenced, seven testing HCMV-seropositive and one testing seronegative.

Study conclusions and caveats: Clarity on HCMV specificity was lacking for the expanded NKG2C+ T cell clones. Once again these clonotypes came out on top in the CD3+CD56-NKG2C+ fraction of a few donors. The share of CD8+ T cells held by dominant NKG2C+ clonotypes was about 1.0-7.5% in six donors.

As to this clonotype: Its antigen is as yet unknown.

One entry per CDR3 protein, without DNA, is what TCRdb gives after re-calling the 5' RACE reads. The ten most abundant clones cover about 10% of a sample with over 350,000 distinct CDR3 sequences. Germline V gene sequence: CDR1 MNHNY, CDR2 SVGAGI (reference sequence). The CDR3 loop spans 15 amino acids. V is TRBV6-6 and J is TRBJ1-5; no DNA is available, so the TRBD1 call from TCRdb remains unchecked. The TCR was taken from a woman in her 50s in good health. The sample consisted of blood T cells: a sorted CD56 or NKG2C T cell subset, CD4+ or CD8+ T cells, or bulk PBMC T cells (not recorded which). CDR3 in amino acids: CASSYADREGQPQHF.